Listed below are T cell receptor beta chains from one sample, sequenced in a study of early T cells in non-severe SARS-CoV-2 infection. TCRdb called the 5' RACE reads again in MiXCR, with one record for every CDR3 protein. Seen here are roughly 65,000 distinct CDR3 sequences, about a tenth observed once, and the top ten hold 6.4%. Sequenced sample: whole blood. The receptors here all came from an adult who was a healthcare worker with PCR-confirmed SARS-CoV-2 infection or an uninfected control (not recorded which). The CDR3 runs from the conserved cysteine through the conserved F or W. D genes are given only for firm matches. For some rows the clone size is stated as once, few or many, or as a class when expanded; others skip it.

>TRBV28|TRBJ2-1|many|TRBD2
CASGSQGSGRKGEQFF
TGTGCCAGCGGGTCCCAAGGGAGCGGGAGGAAGGGTGAGCAGTTCTTC
>TRBV12-3/TRBV12-4|TRBJ1-2|-|-
CASSTTVNYGYTF
TGTGCCAGCAGTACGACGGTCAACTATGGCTACACCTTC
>TRBV7-2|TRBJ1-2|many|TRBD1
CASSLTGQGNYGYTF
TGTGCCAGCAGCTTGACAGGGCAGGGTAACTATGGCTACACCTTC
>TRBV3-1|TRBJ2-5|few|TRBD2
CASSQGLAATPQETQYF
TGTGCCAGCAGCCAAGGACTAGCGGCAACTCCCCAAGAGACCCAGTACTTC
>TRBV27|TRBJ2-7|-|-
CASSLSLQGVNEQYF
TGTGCCAGCAGTTTAAGTTTACAGGGTGTGAACGAGCAGTACTTC
>TRBV6-2/TRBV6-3|TRBJ2-6|many|TRBD1
CASSPGTGSTGANVLTF
TGTGCCAGCAGTCCCGGGACAGGGTCGACTGGGGCCAACGTCCTGACTTTC
>TRBV30|TRBJ2-7|-|-
CAWDSGFHEQYF
TGTGCCTGGGACTCCGGGTTCCACGAGCAGTACTTC
>TRBV12-3/TRBV12-4|TRBJ1-1|-|-
CASSPPGRPAFF
TGTGCCAGCAGTCCCCCAGGGCGACCAGCTTTCTTT
>TRBV7-9|TRBJ1-1|-|TRBD1
CASSLGTGENTEAFF
TGTGCCAGCAGCTTAGGAACAGGGGAAAATACTGAAGCTTTCTTT
>TRBV12-3/TRBV12-4|TRBJ2-1|few|-
CASSFQLVSEGEQFF
TGTGCCAGCAGTTTTCAACTAGTTAGCGAAGGTGAGCAGTTCTTC
>TRBV7-3|TRBJ2-2|few|-
CASSRYTGELFF
TGTGCCAGCAGCCGTTACACCGGGGAGCTGTTTTTT
>TRBV19|TRBJ1-5|many|-
CASSIDPRGIHQPQHF
TGTGCCAGTAGTATAGATCCACGGGGTATTCATCAGCCCCAGCATTTT
>TRBV9|TRBJ2-3|few|-
CATLRVGGGTDTQYF
TGTGCCACTTTGCGAGTGGGAGGAGGGACAGATACGCAGTATTTT
>TRBV4-2|TRBJ1-6|many|TRBD1
CASSQGGRTGGYSPLHF
TGTGCCAGCAGCCAAGGCGGGAGGACAGGGGGGTATTCACCCCTCCACTTT
>TRBV20-1|TRBJ1-2|-|-
CSARDVTDYGYTF
TGCAGTGCTAGAGATGTGACCGACTATGGCTACACCTTC
>TRBV7-2|TRBJ1-1|-|-
CASSLGGGGNTEAFF
TGTGCCAGCAGCTTAGGGGGCGGCGGAAACACTGAAGCTTTCTTT
>TRBV7-8|TRBJ2-1|few|TRBD2
CASSLGTSADEQFF
TGTGCCAGCAGCTTGGGGACTAGCGCAGATGAGCAGTTCTTC
>TRBV7-2|TRBJ2-5|few|-
CASSLEGIGAETQYF
TGTGCCAGCAGCTTAGAGGGCATCGGTGCGGAGACCCAGTACTTC
>TRBV10-3|TRBJ2-3|-|TRBD2
CAINGAGVTDTQYF
TGTGCCATCAACGGGGCGGGAGTCACAGATACGCAGTATTTT
>TRBV20-1|TRBJ2-7|few|TRBD2
CSAIVPLAGGEQYF
TGCAGTGCTATCGTCCCTCTAGCGGGAGGCGAGCAGTACTTC
>TRBV2|TRBJ2-7|-|-
CASSETKYEQYF
TGTGCCAGCAGTGAGACCAAGTACGAGCAGTACTTC
>TRBV2|TRBJ1-2|few|-
CASSADPSGYGYTF
TGTGCCAGCAGTGCGGACCCGTCTGGCTATGGCTACACCTTC
>TRBV20-1|TRBJ1-4|-|-
CSARNAVLWTNEKLFF
TGCAGTGCTAGAAACGCAGTTCTGTGGACTAATGAAAAACTGTTTTTT
>TRBV20-1|TRBJ2-7|few|TRBD2
CSPKREGPFEQYF
TGCAGCCCTAAGCGGGAGGGTCCGTTTGAGCAGTACTTC
>TRBV2|TRBJ2-1|-|-
CASRPGLTPLNEQFF
TGTGCCAGCAGGCCTGGACTAACCCCCCTGAATGAGCAGTTCTTC